One T cell receptor (beta chain) is described in this entry. With V trimmed by 5 bases and J by 6 bases, 12 bases remained unmatched. This CDR3 has 16 amino acids. Germline V lookup: CDR1 LNHDA, CDR2 SQIVND (reference sequence). This sample is drawn from a study of blood T cell repertoires in COVID-19. Only in-frame clones appear in the TCRdb table, and some are missing; sequencing was by immunoSEQ multiplex PCR. The sample consists of about 100,000 clones, approximately 93% of them appearing once. The clonotype was recovered from a man in his fifties or sixties with acute or convalescent COVID-19. This sequence joins TRBV19 and TRBJ1-2, with 10 bases that match TRBD1. Sample: peripheral blood. The CDR3, as DNA: TGTGCCAGTAGTCCCCGACAGGGGGCGTCATATGATGGCTACACCTTC. Translating it yields CASSPRQGASYDGYTF.